Listed below are T cell receptor beta chains from one sample, sequenced in a study of T cells after yellow fever vaccination. TCRdb analysed the 5' RACE reads with MiXCR anew, one entry per CDR3 protein. The table includes almost 600,000 distinct CDR3 sequences, around an eighth detected once. The input for sequencing was PBMCs, taken on the day of the yellow fever booster vaccination. These receptors came from a young man who received the YFV17D yellow fever vaccine. Each CDR3 is given with its conserved first and last residue. D genes are given only for firm matches. Clone size, where shown, is once, few, many, or a class for clones that have expanded.

j_call	clone_size	d_call	v_call	cdr3_nt	cdr3_aa
TRBJ2-4	few	-	TRBV11-2	TGTGCCAGCAGCTTAATTACTAGTCGGAGAGGGCTAGCCAAAAACATTCAGTACTTC	CASSLITSRRGLAKNIQYF
TRBJ2-5	few	TRBD2	TRBV10-2	TGCGCCAGCAGTGAGGGAGGACTAGCGGAGCCTTGGGGGGAAGAGACCCAGTACTTC	CASSEGGLAEPWGEETQYF
TRBJ1-6	few	-	TRBV30	TGTGCCTGGTCGACAGGACATAATTCACCCCTCCACTTT	CAWSTGHNSPLHF
TRBJ1-1	few	TRBD1	TRBV6-5	TGTGCCAGCAGTTACCGGCGACAGGGGGCCGACACTGAAGCTTTCTTT	CASSYRRQGADTEAFF
TRBJ1-5	once	-	TRBV6-2/TRBV6-3	TGTGCCAGCAGTTTTTCGACAGGATTCTATCAGCCCCAGCATTTT	CASSFSTGFYQPQHF
TRBJ2-3	-	TRBD2	TRBV20-1	TGCAGTGCTAGTGTACTAGCGGGGCCCTACACAGATACGCAGTATTTT	CSASVLAGPYTDTQYF
TRBJ2-7	-	-	TRBV20-1	TGCAGTGCTAGAGCGCCGCAGCTCAACGAGCAGTACTTC	CSARAPQLNEQYF
TRBJ2-3	-	-	TRBV7-9	TGTGCCAGCAGCAAACCTGGTGCGGATACGCAGTATTTT	CASSKPGADTQYF
TRBJ2-7	-	-	TRBV6-1	TGTGCCAGCAGCCTAAACAGGCTATGGAACGAGCAGTACTTC	CASSLNRLWNEQYF
TRBJ2-7	few	TRBD2	TRBV12-3/TRBV12-4	TGTGCCAGCAGTCCAGCGGGAGGGGCCTACGAGCAGTACTTC	CASSPAGGAYEQYF
TRBJ2-1	few	TRBD2	TRBV7-2	TGTGCCAGCAGCCTCAATATAGCGGGGGCTTACAATGAGCAGTTCTTC	CASSLNIAGAYNEQFF
TRBJ2-7	-	-	TRBV7-2	TGTGCCAGCAGCCCCCGGATGTTGTCAGACAGCACCTACGAGCAGTACTTC	CASSPRMLSDSTYEQYF
TRBJ2-3	-	-	TRBV30	TGTGCCTGGAGGGTCGATACGCAGTATTTT	CAWRVDTQYF
TRBJ2-3	-	-	TRBV20-1	TGCAGTGCTAGAGAGTGGGGGGGCACAGATACGCAGTATTTT	CSAREWGGTDTQYF